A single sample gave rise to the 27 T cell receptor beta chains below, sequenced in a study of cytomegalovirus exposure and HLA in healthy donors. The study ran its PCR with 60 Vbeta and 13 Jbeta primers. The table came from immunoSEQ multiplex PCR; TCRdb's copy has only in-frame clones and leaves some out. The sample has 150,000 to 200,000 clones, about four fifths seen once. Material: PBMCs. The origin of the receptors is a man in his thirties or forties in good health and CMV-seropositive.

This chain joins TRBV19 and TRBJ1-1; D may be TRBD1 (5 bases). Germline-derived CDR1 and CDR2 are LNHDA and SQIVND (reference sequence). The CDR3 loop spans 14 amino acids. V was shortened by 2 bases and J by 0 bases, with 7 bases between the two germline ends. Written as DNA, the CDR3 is TGTGCCAGTAGTATAAAGGGGTTGAACACTGAAGCTTTCTTT. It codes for CASSIKGLNTEAFF.

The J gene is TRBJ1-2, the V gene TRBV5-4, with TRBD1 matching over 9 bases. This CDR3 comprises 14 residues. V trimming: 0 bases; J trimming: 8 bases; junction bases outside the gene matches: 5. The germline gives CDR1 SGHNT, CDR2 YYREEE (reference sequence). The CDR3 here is CASSLVGQGHGYTF. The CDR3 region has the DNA TGTGCCAGCAGCTTGGTAGGACAGGGGCACGGCTACACCTTC.

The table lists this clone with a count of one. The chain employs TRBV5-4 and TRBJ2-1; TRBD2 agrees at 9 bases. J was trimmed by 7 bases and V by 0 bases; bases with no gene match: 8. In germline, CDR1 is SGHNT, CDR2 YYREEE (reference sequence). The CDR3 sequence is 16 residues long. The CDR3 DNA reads TGTGCCAGCAGCTTGGGGCTAGCGGGGAGCAGGAATGAGCAGTTCTTC. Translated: CASSLGLAGSRNEQFF.

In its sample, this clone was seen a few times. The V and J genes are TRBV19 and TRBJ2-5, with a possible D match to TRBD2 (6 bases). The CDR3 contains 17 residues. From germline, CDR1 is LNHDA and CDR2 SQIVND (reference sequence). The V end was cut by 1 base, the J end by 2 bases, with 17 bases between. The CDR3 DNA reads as TGTGCCAGTAGTATAGCCCCCCCCGGGAGAGGACAAGAGACCCAGTACTTC. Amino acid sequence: CASSIAPPGRGQETQYF.

In DNA, the CDR3 is TGTGCCAGCAGCCCCGCTAGCGGGAGGGCAGATACGCAGTATTTT. This encodes CASSPASGRADTQYF. The chain joins TRBV14 to TRBJ2-3, with 12 bases that match TRBD2. Per germline, CDR1 SGHDN and CDR2 FVKESK. CDR3 size: 15 residues. After removal of 4 bases from V and 4 bases from J, the junction contained 3 bases not matched to a gene.

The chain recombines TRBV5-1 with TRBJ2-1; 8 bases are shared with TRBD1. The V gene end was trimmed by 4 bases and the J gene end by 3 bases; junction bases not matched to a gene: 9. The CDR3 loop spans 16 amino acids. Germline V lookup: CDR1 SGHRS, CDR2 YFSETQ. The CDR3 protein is CASSPRQGTFYNEQFF. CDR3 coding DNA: TGCGCCAGCAGCCCGCGACAGGGGACGTTCTACAATGAGCAGTTCTTC.

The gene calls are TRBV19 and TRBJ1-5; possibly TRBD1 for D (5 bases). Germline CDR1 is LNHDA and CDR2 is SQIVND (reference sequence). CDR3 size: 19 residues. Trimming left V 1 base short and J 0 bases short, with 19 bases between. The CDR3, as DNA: TGTGCCAGTAGTATAGTAATGGGCCAGGGTCCCTATAGCAATCAGCCCCAGCATTTT. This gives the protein CASSIVMGQGPYSNQPQHF.

CDR3 in amino acids: CSVGPGQSYEQYF. CDR3 coding DNA: TGCAGCGTGGGACCGGGACAGAGCTACGAGCAGTACTTC. This sequence joins TRBV29-1 and TRBJ2-7; 7 positions match TRBD1. From germline, CDR1 is SQVTM and CDR2 ANQGSEA. This CDR3 spans 13 amino acids. V lost 6 bases and J lost 3; bases outside the gene matches: 8.

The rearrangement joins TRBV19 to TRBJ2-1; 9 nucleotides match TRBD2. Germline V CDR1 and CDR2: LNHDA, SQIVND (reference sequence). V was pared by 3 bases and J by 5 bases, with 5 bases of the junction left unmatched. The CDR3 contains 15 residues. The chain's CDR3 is CASSIPLAGNNEQFF. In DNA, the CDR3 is TGTGCCAGTAGTATCCCCCTAGCGGGGAACAATGAGCAGTTCTTC.

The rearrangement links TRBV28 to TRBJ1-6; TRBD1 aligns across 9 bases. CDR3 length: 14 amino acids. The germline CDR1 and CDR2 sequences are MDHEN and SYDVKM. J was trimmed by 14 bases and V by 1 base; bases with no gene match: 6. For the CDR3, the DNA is TGTGCCAGCAGTTTATTAGGGGACAGGGAGGCCCTCCACTTT. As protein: CASSLLGDREALHF.

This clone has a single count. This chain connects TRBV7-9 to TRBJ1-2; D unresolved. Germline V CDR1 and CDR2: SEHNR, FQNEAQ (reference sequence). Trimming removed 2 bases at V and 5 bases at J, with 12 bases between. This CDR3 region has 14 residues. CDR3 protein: CASSLTPESYGYTF. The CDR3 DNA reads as TGTGCCAGCAGCTTAACTCCGGAGTCATATGGCTACACCTTC.

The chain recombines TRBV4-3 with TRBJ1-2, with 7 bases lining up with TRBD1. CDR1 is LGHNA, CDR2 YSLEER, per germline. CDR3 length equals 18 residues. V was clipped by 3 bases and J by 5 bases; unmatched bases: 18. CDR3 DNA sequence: TGCGCCAGCAGCCAGGAACTGGCGGAGAGGGGGCGGTGGTATGGCTACACCTTC. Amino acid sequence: CASSQELAERGRWYGYTF.

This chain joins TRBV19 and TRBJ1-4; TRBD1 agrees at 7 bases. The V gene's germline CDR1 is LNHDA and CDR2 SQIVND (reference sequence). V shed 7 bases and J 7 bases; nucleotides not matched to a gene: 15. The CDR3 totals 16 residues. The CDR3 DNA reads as TGTGCCAGTACCCCCCACCGGACAGGAGGCGGTGAAAAACTGTTTTTT. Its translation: CASTPHRTGGGEKLFF.

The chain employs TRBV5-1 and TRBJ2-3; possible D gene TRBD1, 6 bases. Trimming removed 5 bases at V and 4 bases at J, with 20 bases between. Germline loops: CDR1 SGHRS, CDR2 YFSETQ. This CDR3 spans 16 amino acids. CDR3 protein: CASRRGTNIVADTQYF. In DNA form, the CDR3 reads TGCGCCAGCAGGAGGGGGACAAACATTGTGGCAGATACGCAGTATTTT.

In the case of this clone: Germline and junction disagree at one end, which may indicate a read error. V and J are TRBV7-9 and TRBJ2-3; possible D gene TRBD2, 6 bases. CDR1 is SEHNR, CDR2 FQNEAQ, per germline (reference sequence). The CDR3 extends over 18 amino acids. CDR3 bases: TGTTCCAGCAGCTCCCGGGGGATAACGGGGACCCCCACAGATACGCAGTATTTT. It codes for CSSSSRGITGTPTDTQYF.

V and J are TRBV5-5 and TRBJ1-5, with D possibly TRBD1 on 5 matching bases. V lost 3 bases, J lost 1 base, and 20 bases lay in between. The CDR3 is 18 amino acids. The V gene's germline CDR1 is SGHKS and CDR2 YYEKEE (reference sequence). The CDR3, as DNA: TGTGCCAGCAGCTGGATCGGAGGGGTAGGAGTGAGCAATCAGCCCCAGCATTTT. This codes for CASSWIGGVGVSNQPQHF.

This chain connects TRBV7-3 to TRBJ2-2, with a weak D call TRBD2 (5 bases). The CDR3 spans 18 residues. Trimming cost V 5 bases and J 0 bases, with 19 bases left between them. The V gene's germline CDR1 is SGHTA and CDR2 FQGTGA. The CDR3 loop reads CASSRELTSVANTGELFF. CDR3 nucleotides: TGTGCCAGCAGCCGGGAACTAACTAGTGTAGCGAACACCGGGGAGCTGTTTTTT.

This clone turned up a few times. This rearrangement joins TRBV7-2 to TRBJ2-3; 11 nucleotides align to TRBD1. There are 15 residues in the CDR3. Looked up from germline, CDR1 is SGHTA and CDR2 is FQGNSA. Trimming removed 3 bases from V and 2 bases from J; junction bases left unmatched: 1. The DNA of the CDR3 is TGTGCCAGCAGCTTGGACAGGGGGCACACAGATACGCAGTATTTT. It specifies CASSLDRGHTDTQYF.

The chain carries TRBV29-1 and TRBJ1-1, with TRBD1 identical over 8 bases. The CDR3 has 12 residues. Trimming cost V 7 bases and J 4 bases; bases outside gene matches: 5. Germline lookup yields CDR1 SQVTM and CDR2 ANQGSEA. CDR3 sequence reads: CSAAGGGTEAFF. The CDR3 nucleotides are TGCAGCGCCGCAGGGGGCGGCACTGAAGCTTTCTTT.

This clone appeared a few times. CDR3 sequence (DNA): TGTGCCAGCAGTGAAGATCGGGCGGGGGGACGGTACAATGAGCAGTTCTTC. Translated, it gives CASSEDRAGGRYNEQFF. The chain carries TRBV6-1 and TRBJ2-1, with 8 bases that match TRBD2. This CDR3 has 17 amino acids. CDR1 is MNHNS, CDR2 SASEGT, per germline. The trim removed 1 base at V and 4 bases at J, leaving 9 bases unmatched.

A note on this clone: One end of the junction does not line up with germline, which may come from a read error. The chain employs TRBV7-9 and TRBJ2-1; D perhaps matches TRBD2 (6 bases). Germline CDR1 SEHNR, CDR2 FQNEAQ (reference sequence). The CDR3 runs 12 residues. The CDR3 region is CSSSPEGRGQFF. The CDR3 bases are TGTTCCAGCAGCCCGGAAGGGCGGGGGCAGTTCTTC.

The CDR3 here is CASSLTRGGNQPQHF. The DNA for the CDR3 is TGTGCCAGCAGTTTAACCCGGGGGGGCAATCAGCCCCAGCATTTT. This rearrangement joins TRBV27 to TRBJ1-5; tentative D call: TRBD1 (5 bases). This CDR3 has 15 amino acids. Germline CDR1 is MNHEY and CDR2 is SMNVEV (reference sequence). V dropped 2 bases and J dropped 2 bases, with 10 bases sitting between them.

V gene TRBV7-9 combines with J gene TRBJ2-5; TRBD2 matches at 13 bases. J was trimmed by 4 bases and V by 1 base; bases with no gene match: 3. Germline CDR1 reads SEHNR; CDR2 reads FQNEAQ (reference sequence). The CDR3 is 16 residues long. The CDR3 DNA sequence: TGTGCCAGCAGCTTAGGGACTAGCGGGGGACGAGAGACCCAGTACTTC. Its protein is CASSLGTSGGRETQYF.

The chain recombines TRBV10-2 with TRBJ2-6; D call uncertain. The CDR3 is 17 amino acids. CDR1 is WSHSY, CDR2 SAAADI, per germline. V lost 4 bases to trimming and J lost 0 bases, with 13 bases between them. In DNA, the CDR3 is TGCGCCAGCAGTGCTAACGGGTTCAGCTCTGGGGCCAACGTCCTGACTTTC. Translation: CASSANGFSSGANVLTF.

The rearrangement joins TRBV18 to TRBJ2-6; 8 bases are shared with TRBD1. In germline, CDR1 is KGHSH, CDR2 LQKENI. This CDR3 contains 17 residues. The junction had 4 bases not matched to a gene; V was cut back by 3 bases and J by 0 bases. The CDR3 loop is CASSPSGGLSGANVLTF. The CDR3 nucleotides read TGTGCCAGCTCACCGTCAGGGGGCCTCTCTGGGGCCAACGTCCTGACTTTC.

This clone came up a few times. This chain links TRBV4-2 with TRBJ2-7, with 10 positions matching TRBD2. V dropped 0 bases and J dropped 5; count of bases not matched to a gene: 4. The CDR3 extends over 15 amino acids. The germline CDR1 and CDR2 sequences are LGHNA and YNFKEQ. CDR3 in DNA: TGTGCCAGCAGCCAAGATGAGGGGACTAGCGACGAGCAGTACTTC. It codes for CASSQDEGTSDEQYF.

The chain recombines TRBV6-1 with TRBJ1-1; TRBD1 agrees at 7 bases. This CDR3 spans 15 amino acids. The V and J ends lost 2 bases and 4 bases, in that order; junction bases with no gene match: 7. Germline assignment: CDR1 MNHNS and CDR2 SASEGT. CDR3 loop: CASSEIGGLSTEAFF. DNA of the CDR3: TGTGCCAGCAGTGAAATAGGGGGCTTGAGCACTGAAGCTTTCTTT.